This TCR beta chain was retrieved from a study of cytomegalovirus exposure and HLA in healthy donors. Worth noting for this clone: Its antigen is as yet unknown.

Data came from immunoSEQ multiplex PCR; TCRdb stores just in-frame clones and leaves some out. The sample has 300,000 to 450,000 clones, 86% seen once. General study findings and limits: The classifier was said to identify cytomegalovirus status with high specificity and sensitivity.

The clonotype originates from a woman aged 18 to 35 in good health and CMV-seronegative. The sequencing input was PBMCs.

CDR3: CASTFGGSGYGDTIYF. The CDR3 region has the DNA TGTGCCAGTACCTTCGGCGGCAGTGGATACGGGGACACCATATATTTT. The chain joins TRBV19 to TRBJ1-3; no definite D call. V shed 7 bases and J shed 8 bases, with 24 bases lying between them. Per germline, CDR1 LNHDA and CDR2 SQIVND (reference sequence). This CDR3 contains 16 residues.